These 6 T cell receptor beta chains originate from one sample sequenced in a study of CD8 T cells in Susac syndrome. Roughly 0.45 to 1 ug RNA was reverse transcribed with random hexamers. TCRdb reanalysed the immunoSEQ multiplex PCR reads using MiXCR and keeps one entry per CDR3 protein. The sample holds roughly 200,000 distinct CDR3 sequences, 90% to 95% seen once. Sequences were obtained from CD8+ T cells from PBMCs. The receptors were gathered from a human donor with multiple sclerosis.

The rearrangement joins TRBV30 to TRBJ1-2; D remains ambiguous. This CDR3 comprises 14 residues. Germline loops: CDR1 GTSNPN, CDR2 SVGIG (reference sequence). Trimming took 2 bases from V and 2 from J, leaving 12 bases between them. The CDR3: CAWSYSDGNYGYTF. DNA for the CDR3: TGTGCCTGGAGTTACTCGGACGGAAACTATGGCTACACCTTC.

The chain carries TRBV6-1 and TRBJ1-2; TRBD1 is a possible D gene (5 bases). CDR1 and CDR2 (germline): MNHNS, SASEGT. The CDR3 runs to 16 residues. V was shortened by 7 bases and J by 1 base, with 19 bases between the two germline ends. The CDR3 region has the DNA TGTGCCAGCACCCCCCTACGGGGGGGGATTAACTATGGCTACACCTTC. Its protein product is CASTPLRGGINYGYTF.

The chain couples TRBV27 to TRBJ1-5; D is perhaps TRBD1 (5 bases). Trimming cost V 8 bases and J 5 bases, with 16 bases left between them. The CDR3 totals 14 residues. From germline, CDR1 is MNHEY and CDR2 SMNVEV (reference sequence). The CDR3 bases are TGTGCCAGCTCTTTCCAGGGCACCCATCAGCCCCAGCATTTT. It specifies CASSFQGTHQPQHF.

In this sample, this clonotype turned up once. The CDR3 sequence is CASSSPDHGQLRKFF. CDR3 DNA sequence: TGTGCCAGCAGCTCCCCAGACCATGGACAACTAAGAAAGTTCTTC. The chain combines TRBV5-6 with TRBJ2-1; D might be TRBD1 (5 bases). Germline CDR1 and CDR2: SGHDT and YYEEEE. V was shortened by 3 bases and J by 14 bases, with 24 bases between the two germline ends. This CDR3 region has 15 residues.

V is TRBV30 and J is TRBJ2-3; perhaps TRBD2 as D (5 bases). Germline CDR1 is GTSNPN and CDR2 is SVGIG (reference sequence). The CDR3 is made up of 13 amino acids. Trimming took 5 bases from V and 0 from J, leaving 9 bases between them. The CDR3 protein is CAWVSASTDTQYF. DNA for the CDR3: TGTGCCTGGGTTAGCGCTAGCACAGATACGCAGTATTTT.

The V call is TRBV29-1, the J call TRBJ2-1; 11 positions agree with TRBD1. The CDR3 runs to 14 residues. Trimming at V came to 4 bases and at J to 8 bases, leaving 7 bases not matched to a gene. The germline gives CDR1 SQVTM, CDR2 ANQGSEA. CDR3 region: CSVGGQGVRDEQFF. In nucleotides, the CDR3 is TGCAGCGTTGGGGGACAGGGGGTCCGGGATGAGCAGTTCTTC.